This paragraph reports one TCR beta chain. Its cognate antigen is unknown. It was with 60 Vbeta and 13 Jbeta primers that the PCR ran. Method: immunoSEQ multiplex PCR; TCRdb's copy keeps in-frame clones and lacks some. The data contain about 140,000 clones, 80% of them singletons. The data were taken from a study of cytomegalovirus exposure and HLA in healthy donors. Overall study: There were 85 million or so unique TCRs (from HLA-typed donors) in an early data release.

The V end was cut by 2 bases, the J end by 7 bases, with 9 bases between. This CDR3 region has 12 residues. The germline V gene encodes CDR1 SGDLS and CDR2 YYNGEE. Study-level points and caveats: A link between a missense DCLRE1C variant and TCR beta V- and J-gene trimming emerged from a later analysis. HLA restriction was apparent for most CMV-associated TCR beta chains in a later analysis.

The clonotype comes from a man between 40 and 49 years old in good health and CMV-seronegative. The sample consisted of PBMCs. The chain uses TRBV9 and TRBJ1-2; D remains unclear. The CDR3 is CASSVYEGGYTF. CDR3 nucleotide sequence: TGTGCCAGCAGCGTTTACGAGGGTGGCTACACCTTC.